The T cell receptor beta chain under discussion was sequenced for a study of immune characterization of retroperitoneal liposarcoma. Via MiXCR, TCRdb re-called the PCR reads, giving one row per CDR3 protein. Among some 20,000 distinct CDR3 sequences listed, around 40% were seen once. Trimming removed 2 bases at V and 14 bases at J, with 10 bases between. This CDR3 contains 11 residues. The rearrangement uses TRBV12-3 or TRBV12-4 and TRBJ2-4, with a possible D match to TRBD1 (6 bases). Sequencing used blood. The TCR was taken from a male donor with retroperitoneal liposarcoma. CDR3 residues: CASSLSRTEYF. In nucleotides, the CDR3 is TGTGCCAGCAGTTTAAGCAGGACAGAGTACTTC.